Below, 14 T cell receptor beta chains from the same sample are listed, as sequenced in a study of CD8 T cells in Susac syndrome (dated by TCRdb to about 2019). Library preparation used the immunoSEQ multiplex PCR assay. RNA was extracted using the RNeasy kit, and roughly 0.45 to 1 microgram was reverse transcribed with random hexamers. TCRdb took the public reads, trimmed them with fastp at Q25, ran MiXCR for clone calling and kept in-frame beta chains. CDR3 protein duplicates are merged, each entry listing the most common genes and DNA. Here the sample has 400,000 or so distinct CDR3 sequences; approximately 85% occur a single time. Under 0.15% of the sample is taken by the ten largest. Material for sequencing was CD8+ T cells from PBMCs. The receptors shown here come from a human donor with multiple sclerosis.

V is TRBV29-1 and J is TRBJ2-7; TRBD2 might be the D (6 bases). Looked up from germline, CDR1 is SQVTM and CDR2 is ANQGSEA. V lost 2 bases and J lost 4, with 18 bases in between. The CDR3 totals 15 residues. CDR3 bases: TGCAGCGTTGAAAACACCGGGACTGAGGGTTACGAGCAGTACTTC. This translates into CSVENTGTEGYEQYF.

Comment on this clonotype: One end of the junction varies from germline; a read error may be responsible. The chain is built from TRBV27 and TRBJ2-6, with D possibly matching TRBD1 (5 bases). The germline CDR1 and CDR2 sequences are MNHEY and SMNVEV (reference sequence). The CDR3 is 16 amino acids. Here the CDR3 DNA reads TGTGCCAGCAGTTTATTCGGCGGCTCTGGGGCCAACGTCCTGATTTTC. Amino acid sequence: CASSLFGGSGANVLIF.

This clonotype was detected once. This chain uses TRBV6-5 with TRBJ1-1; a weak D match, TRBD1 (6 bases). Per germline, CDR1 MNHEY and CDR2 SVGAGI. Trimming took off 5 bases at V and 4 bases at J, with 11 bases between the two ends. The CDR3 extends over 13 amino acids. CDR3 DNA: TGTGCCAGCAGTCACAGGGAAGGCACTGAAGCTTTCTTT. Its translation is CASSHREGTEAFF.

The chain links TRBV20-1 to TRBJ2-7, with 16 bases that match TRBD2. There are 16 residues in the CDR3. The V and J ends lost 1 base and 2 bases, in that order; junction bases with no gene match: 2. Germline assignment: CDR1 DFQATT and CDR2 SNEGSKA (reference sequence). CDR3 in amino acids: CSARGGLAGGTYEQYF. Here the CDR3 DNA reads TGCAGTGCTAGAGGGGGACTAGCGGGAGGGACCTACGAGCAGTACTTC.

V and J are TRBV29-1 and TRBJ1-1; TRBD1 agrees at 7 bases. Germline CDR1 SQVTM, CDR2 ANQGSEA. The trim removed 6 bases at V and 1 base at J, leaving 5 bases unmatched. This CDR3 contains 13 residues. The CDR3 reads CSVHRTGNTEAFF. The CDR3 nucleotides read TGCAGCGTCCACCGGACAGGGAACACTGAAGCTTTCTTT. The whole variable domain, remainder taken from reference TRBV29-1 and TRBJ1-1, is SAVISQKPSRDICQRGTSLTIQCQVDSQVTMMFWYRQQPGQSLTLIATANQGSEATYESGFVIDKFPISRPNLTFSTLTVSNMSPEDSSIYLCSVHRTGNTEAFFGQGTRLTVV.

This chain joins TRBV6-4 and TRBJ2-3; 12 bases fit TRBD2. J gave up 3 bases and V 7 bases, and 14 bases lay outside the gene matches. The CDR3 totals 18 residues. CDR1 and CDR2 (germline): MRHNA, SNTAGT. The CDR3 DNA reads as TGTGCCAGCATCCGACCTTCTCTAGCGGGAGGGCCAACAGATACGCAGTATTTT. Translation: CASIRPSLAGGPTDTQYF.

The J gene is TRBJ2-3, the V gene TRBV6-4, with 11 nucleotides matching TRBD2. V gave up 5 bases and J gave up 6 bases; unmatched junction bases: 7. Germline loops: CDR1 MRHNA, CDR2 SNTAGT. The CDR3 is 15 amino acids. CDR3 DNA: TGTGCCAGCAGTAGACTAGCGGGAAATTCGGATACGCAGTATTTT. It encodes CASSRLAGNSDTQYF.

CDR3 amino acids: CASSILLGDAPDGYTF. Written as DNA, the CDR3 is TGTGCCAGCAGCATCCTATTGGGGGACGCACCTGATGGCTACACCTTC. This sequence joins TRBV7-9 and TRBJ1-2; perhaps TRBD1 as D (5 bases). V shed 5 bases and J shed 6 bases, with 22 bases lying between them. CDR1 and CDR2 (germline): SEHNR, FQNEAQ (reference sequence). The CDR3 spans 16 residues.

This clonotype is a singleton in its sample. V gene TRBV20-1 combines with J gene TRBJ2-7, with D perhaps TRBD1 or TRBD2 (5 bases each). Germline CDR1 reads DFQATT; CDR2 reads SNEGSKA (reference sequence). The CDR3 loop spans 16 amino acids. V was pared by 0 bases and J by 3 bases, with 18 bases between. CDR3 sequence (DNA): TGCAGTGCTAGAGATAACGCCGGGACGGTTATCTACGAGCAGTACTTC. It specifies CSARDNAGTVIYEQYF.

The chain is built from TRBV19 and TRBJ1-5, with a possible D match to TRBD1 (5 bases). Germline-derived CDR1 and CDR2 are LNHDA and SQIVND (reference sequence). Trimming removed 5 bases at V and 1 base at J, with 15 bases between. The CDR3 is 16 residues long. Here the CDR3 DNA reads TGTGCCAGTAGTCAGGGTATGGTCTGGAGCAATCAGCCCCAGCATTTT. Translation gives CASSQGMVWSNQPQHF.

This chain connects TRBV18 to TRBJ1-2; D call uncertain. Germline CDR1 and CDR2: KGHSH and LQKENI. V lost 1 base and J 5 bases, leaving 11 bases between the germline ends. The CDR3 sequence is 14 residues long. The CDR3 sequence: CASSPRAVLYGYTF. For the CDR3, the DNA is TGTGCCAGCTCACCACGGGCCGTGTTGTATGGCTACACCTTC.

This clonotype was seen a few times. This sequence joins TRBV25-1 and TRBJ1-1; D remains unclear. V was trimmed by 3 bases and J by 6 bases, leaving 11 bases between them. The CDR3 extends over 13 amino acids. Germline CDR1 MGHDK, CDR2 SYGVNS. For the CDR3, the DNA is TGTGCCAGCAGTGAGGTGGGAACACCTGAAGCTTTCTTT. Protein product: CASSEVGTPEAFF.

The chain uses TRBV28 and TRBJ1-2, with TRBD1 matching 9 bases. The CDR3 has 17 residues. Per the germline V gene, CDR1 is MDHEN and CDR2 is SYDVKM. V was pared by 2 bases and J by 2 bases, with 9 bases of the junction left unmatched. CDR3 protein: CASSLTSRGTGNYGYTF. In DNA, the CDR3 is TGTGCCAGCAGTTTAACTTCTCGGGGGACAGGGAACTATGGCTACACCTTC.

Details on this clonotype: The junction does not match germline at one end; this may be a read error. This chain joins TRBV6-1 and TRBJ1-5, with D uncertain. Per the germline V gene, CDR1 is MNHNS and CDR2 is SASEGT. The CDR3 contains 15 residues. The CDR3 is CASSWAVNSNQLQHF. CDR3 sequence (DNA): TGTGCCAGCAGTTGGGCAGTTAATAGCAATCAGCTCCAGCATTTT.